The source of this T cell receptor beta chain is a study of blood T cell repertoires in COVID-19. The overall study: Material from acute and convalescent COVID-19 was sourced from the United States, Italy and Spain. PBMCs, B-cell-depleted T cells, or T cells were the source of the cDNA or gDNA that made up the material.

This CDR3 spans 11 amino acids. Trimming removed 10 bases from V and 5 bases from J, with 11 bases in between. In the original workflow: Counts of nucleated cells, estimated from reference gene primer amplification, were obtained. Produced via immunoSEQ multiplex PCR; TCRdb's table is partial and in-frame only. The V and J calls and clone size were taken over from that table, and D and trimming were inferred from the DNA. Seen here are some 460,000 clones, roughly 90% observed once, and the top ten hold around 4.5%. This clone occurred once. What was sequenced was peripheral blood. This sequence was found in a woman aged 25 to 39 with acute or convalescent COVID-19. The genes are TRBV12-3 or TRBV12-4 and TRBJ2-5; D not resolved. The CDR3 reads CATAFQETQYF. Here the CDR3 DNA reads TGTGCCACCGCCTTCCAGGAGACCCAGTACTTC.